What follows describes a single T cell receptor beta chain. This sample is part of a study of blood T cell repertoires in COVID-19. Looking at the study overall: Researchers got acute and convalescent COVID-19 samples from the United States, Italy and Spain. T cells, B-cell-depleted T cells, or PBMCs provided the cDNA or gDNA that served as material.

Germline CDR1 SGHTA, CDR2 FQGTGA. V was cut by 7 bases and J by 8 bases, with 19 bases left in between. The CDR3 length is 14 residues. Original methodology: How many nucleated cells were present was estimated from reference gene primer amplification. Assay used: immunoSEQ multiplex PCR; TCRdb lists only in-frame clones, some missing. V and J calls and clone size are copied from that table; D and trimming were computed from the DNA. Of about 200,000 clones listed, around 83% are singletons. Material: peripheral blood. This clonotype was sampled from a man aged 50-59 years with active or convalescent COVID-19. The V and J genes are TRBV7-3 and TRBJ2-3, with D tentatively TRBD2 (6 bases). CDR3 DNA sequence: TGTGCCAGCACCCTAGGTCCTAGCGAAGGTACGCAGTATTTT. Amino acids: CASTLGPSEGTQYF. The complete variable domain, with remaining parts taken from reference TRBV7-3 and TRBJ2-3, reads GAGVSQTPSNKVTEKGKYVELRCDPISGHTALYWYRQSLGQGPEFLIYFQGTGAADDSGLPNDRFFAVRPEGSVSTLKIQRTERGDSAVYLCASTLGPSEGTQYFGPGTRLTVL.